Included here is one T cell receptor beta chain sequence, with context. The data were obtained in a study of blood T cell repertoires in COVID-19. At the level of the study: Sources were T cells, B-cell-depleted T cells, or PBMCs; the material itself was cDNA or gDNA.

Germline-derived CDR1 and CDR2 are MDHEN and SYDVKM. The V end lost 6 bases, the J end lost 9 bases, and 18 bases lay between the germline ends. There are 15 residues in the CDR3. In the source study's methods: Reference gene primer amplification gave nucleated cell count estimates. Profiled with immunoSEQ multiplex PCR; TCRdb holds only in-frame clones, not every one. The V and J calls and the clone size are those of that table, but D and trimming were determined from the DNA. The sample includes a few hundred thousand clones, approximately 85% of them seen just once. The sequenced sample was peripheral blood. The J gene is TRBJ1-6, the V gene TRBV28; no reliable D call. The origin of this receptor is a human donor with COVID-19, enrolled during active disease. The donor label of this sample is uncertain. The CDR3 reads CASSSDTTRGSPLHF. The DNA of the CDR3 is TGTGCCAGCAGCTCAGACACCACCCGGGGTTCACCCCTCCACTTT. The full variable domain, completed using reference TRBV28 and TRBJ1-6, is DVKVTQSSRYLVKRTGEKVFLECVQDMDHENMFWYRQDPGLGLRLIYFSYDVKMKEKGDIPEGYSVSREKKERFSLILESASTNQTSMYLCASSSDTTRGSPLHFGNGTRLTVT.